This T cell receptor (beta chain) was observed in a study of blood T cell repertoires in COVID-19. Clones were sequenced by immunoSEQ multiplex PCR, and TCRdb holds only the in-frame ones, with some missing. The sample comprises under 150,000 clones, about 86% of which are singletons, and under 2.5% rests with the top ten. Germline assignment: CDR1 LGHNA and CDR2 YSLEER. Trimming stripped 0 bases from V and 0 bases from J, with 8 bases between. The CDR3 is made up of 16 amino acids. Sequenced material: PBMCs or T cells enriched from blood (not recorded which). The clonotype comes from a woman aged 45-59 years who had recovered from COVID-19. The chain carries TRBV4-3 and TRBJ2-2; possible D gene TRBD2, 5 bases. As DNA, the CDR3 is TGCGCCAGCAGCCAAGATGCGGGTCCGAACACCGGGGAGCTGTTTTTT. Translation: CASSQDAGPNTGELFF.